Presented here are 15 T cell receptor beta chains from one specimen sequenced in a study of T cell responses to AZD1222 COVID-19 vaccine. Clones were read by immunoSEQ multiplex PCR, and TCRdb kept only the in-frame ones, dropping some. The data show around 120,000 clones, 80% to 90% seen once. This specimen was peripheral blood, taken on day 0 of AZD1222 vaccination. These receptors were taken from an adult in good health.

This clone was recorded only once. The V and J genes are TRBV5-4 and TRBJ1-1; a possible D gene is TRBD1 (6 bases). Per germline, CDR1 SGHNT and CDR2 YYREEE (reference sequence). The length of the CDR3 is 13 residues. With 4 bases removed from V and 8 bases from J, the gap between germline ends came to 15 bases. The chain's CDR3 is CASSPTTDREAFF. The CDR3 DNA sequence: TGTGCCAGCAGCCCGACTACGGACAGAGAAGCTTTCTTT.

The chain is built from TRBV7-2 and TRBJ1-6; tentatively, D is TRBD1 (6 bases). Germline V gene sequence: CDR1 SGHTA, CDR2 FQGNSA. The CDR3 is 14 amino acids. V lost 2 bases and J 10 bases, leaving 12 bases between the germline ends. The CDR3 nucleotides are TGTGCCAGCAGCTTATCGGCAGGGGTCTCACCCCTCCACTTT. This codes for CASSLSAGVSPLHF.

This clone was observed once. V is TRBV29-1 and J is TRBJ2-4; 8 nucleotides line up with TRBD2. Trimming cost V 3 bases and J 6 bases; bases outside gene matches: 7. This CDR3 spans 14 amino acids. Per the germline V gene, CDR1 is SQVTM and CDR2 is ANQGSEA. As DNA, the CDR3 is TGCAGCGTTGATGAAAGCGGGGGCGGAAACATTCAGTACTTC. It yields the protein CSVDESGGGNIQYF.

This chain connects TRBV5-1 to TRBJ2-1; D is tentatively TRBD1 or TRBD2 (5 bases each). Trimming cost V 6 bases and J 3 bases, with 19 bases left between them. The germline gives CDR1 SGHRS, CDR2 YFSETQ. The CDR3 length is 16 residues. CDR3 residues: CASTLLPGRNYNEQFF. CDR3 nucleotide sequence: TGCGCCAGCACCCTCTTACCGGGACGCAACTACAATGAGCAGTTCTTC.

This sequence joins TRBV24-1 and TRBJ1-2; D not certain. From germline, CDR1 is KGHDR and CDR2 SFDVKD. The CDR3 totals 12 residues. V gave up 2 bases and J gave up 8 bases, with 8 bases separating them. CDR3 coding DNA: TGTGCCACCAGTGATTCACCACAGGGCTACACCTTC. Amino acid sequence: CATSDSPQGYTF.

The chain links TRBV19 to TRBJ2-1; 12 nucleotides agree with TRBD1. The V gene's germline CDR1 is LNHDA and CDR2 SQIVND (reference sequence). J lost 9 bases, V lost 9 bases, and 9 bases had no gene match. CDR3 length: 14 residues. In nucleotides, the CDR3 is TGTGCCAGCGACGGGACAGGGGGCGAGGTTGAGCAGTTCTTC. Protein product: CASDGTGGEVEQFF. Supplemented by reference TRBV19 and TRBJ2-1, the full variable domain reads DGGITQSPKYLFRKEGQNVTLSCEQNLNHDAMYWYRQDPGQGLRLIYYSQIVNDFQKGDIAEGYSVSREKKESFPLTVTSAQKNPTAFYLCASDGTGGEVEQFFGPGTRLTVL.

The CDR3 DNA reads TGCAGCGTTGAAGAGGGCGGACCTAACTATGGCTACACCTTC. Its protein product is CSVEEGGPNYGYTF. This chain uses TRBV29-1 with TRBJ1-2; no firm D call. The CDR3 is made up of 14 amino acids. Germline V lookup: CDR1 SQVTM, CDR2 ANQGSEA. Trimming removed 0 bases from V and 0 bases from J, with 8 bases in between.

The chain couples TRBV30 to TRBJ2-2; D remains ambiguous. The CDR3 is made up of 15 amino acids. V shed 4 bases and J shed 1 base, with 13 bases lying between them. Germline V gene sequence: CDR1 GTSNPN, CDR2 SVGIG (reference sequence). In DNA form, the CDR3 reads TGTGCCTGGAAGGATCAGCCACAGAACACCGGGGAGCTGTTTTTT. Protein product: CAWKDQPQNTGELFF.

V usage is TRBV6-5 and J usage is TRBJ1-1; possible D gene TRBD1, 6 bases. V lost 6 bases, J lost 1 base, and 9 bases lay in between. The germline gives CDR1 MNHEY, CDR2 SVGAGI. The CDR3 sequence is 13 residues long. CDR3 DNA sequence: TGTGCCAGCAGCGACAGGCGGAACACTGAAGCTTTCTTT. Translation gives CASSDRRNTEAFF.

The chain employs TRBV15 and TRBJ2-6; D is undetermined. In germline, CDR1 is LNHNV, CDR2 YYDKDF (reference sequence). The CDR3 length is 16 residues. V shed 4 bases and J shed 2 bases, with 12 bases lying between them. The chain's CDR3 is CATSTPSGAGANVLTF. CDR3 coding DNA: TGTGCCACCAGCACTCCAAGTGGGGCTGGGGCCAACGTCCTGACTTTC.

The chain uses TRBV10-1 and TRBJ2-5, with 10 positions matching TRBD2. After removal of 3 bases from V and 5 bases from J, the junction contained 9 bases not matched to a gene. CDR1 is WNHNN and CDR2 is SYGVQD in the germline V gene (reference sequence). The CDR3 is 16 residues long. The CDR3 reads CASSESQRGGWETQYF. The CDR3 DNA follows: TGCGCCAGCAGTGAAAGCCAGCGGGGGGGATGGGAGACCCAGTACTTC.

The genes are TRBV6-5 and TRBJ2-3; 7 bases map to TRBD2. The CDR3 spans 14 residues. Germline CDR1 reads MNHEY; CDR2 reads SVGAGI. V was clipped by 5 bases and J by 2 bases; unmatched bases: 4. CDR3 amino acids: CASSRTRITDTQYF. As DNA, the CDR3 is TGTGCCAGCAGTAGGACTAGAATCACAGATACGCAGTATTTT.

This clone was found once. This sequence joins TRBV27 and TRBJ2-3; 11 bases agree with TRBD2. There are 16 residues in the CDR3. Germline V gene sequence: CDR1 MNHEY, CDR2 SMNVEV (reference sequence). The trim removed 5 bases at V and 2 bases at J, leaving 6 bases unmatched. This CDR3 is CASSPGLAVPTDTQYF. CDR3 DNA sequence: TGTGCCAGCAGTCCGGGACTAGCGGTCCCCACAGATACGCAGTATTTT.

The CDR3 spells CASSLGGQDKQYF. The CDR3 DNA follows: TGCGCCAGCAGCTTGGGGGGACAGGACAAGCAGTACTTC. The V and J genes are TRBV5-1 and TRBJ2-7; 8 nucleotides line up with TRBD1. This CDR3 comprises 13 residues. Per germline, CDR1 SGHRS and CDR2 YFSETQ. Germline trimming cut 0 bases from V and 8 bases from J; bases unmatched to any gene: 4. The entire variable domain, with the rest obtained from reference TRBV5-1 and TRBJ2-7, is as follows: KAGVTQTPRYLIKTRGQQVTLSCSPISGHRSVSWYQQTPGQGLQFLFEYFSETQRNKGNFPGRFSGRQFSNSRSEMNVSTLELGDSALYLCASSLGGQDKQYFGPGTRLTVT.

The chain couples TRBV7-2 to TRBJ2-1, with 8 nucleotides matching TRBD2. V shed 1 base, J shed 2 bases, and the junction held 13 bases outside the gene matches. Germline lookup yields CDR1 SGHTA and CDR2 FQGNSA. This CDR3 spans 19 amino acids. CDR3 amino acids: CASSLVGLADPRAYNEQFF. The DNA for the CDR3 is TGTGCCAGCAGCTTAGTTGGACTAGCCGATCCAAGAGCCTACAATGAGCAGTTCTTC.